This T cell receptor beta chain was sequenced during a study of graft-versus-host responses after intestinal transplantation. This clone was seen a few times. Its antigen is unidentified. Libraries were prepared by immunoSEQ multiplex PCR; TCRdb keeps only in-frame clonotypes and omits some of them. The sample holds tens of thousands of clones; 75% to 90% are singletons and the top ten take about 0.4%. V was clipped by 4 bases and J by 10 bases, with 11 bases between them. The germline V gene encodes CDR1 LNHDA and CDR2 SQIVND (reference sequence). The CDR3 length is 13 residues. This sequence originates from a human donor who was the organ donor for an intestinal transplant. Sequenced material: unstimulated CD4+ T cells sorted from spleen or lymph node cells, taken before transplant. V and J are TRBV19 and TRBJ1-6, with a possible D match to TRBD1 (5 bases). The CDR3 reads CASSNGAKSPLHF. Here the CDR3 DNA reads TGTGCCAGTAGTAATGGGGCCAAATCACCCCTCCACTTT.